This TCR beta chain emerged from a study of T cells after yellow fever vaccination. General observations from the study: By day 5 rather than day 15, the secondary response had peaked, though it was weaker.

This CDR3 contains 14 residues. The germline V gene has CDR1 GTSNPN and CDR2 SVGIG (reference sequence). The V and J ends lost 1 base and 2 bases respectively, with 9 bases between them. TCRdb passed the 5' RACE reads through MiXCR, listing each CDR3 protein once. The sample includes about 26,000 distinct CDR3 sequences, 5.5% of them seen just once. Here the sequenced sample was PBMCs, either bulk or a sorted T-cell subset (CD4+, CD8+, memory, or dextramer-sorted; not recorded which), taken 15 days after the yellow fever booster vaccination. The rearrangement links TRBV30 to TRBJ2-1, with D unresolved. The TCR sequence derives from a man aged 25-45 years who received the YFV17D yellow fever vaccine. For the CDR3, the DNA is TGTGCCTGGAGTGAGGATAGACCCTACAATGAGCAGTTCTTC. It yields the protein CAWSEDRPYNEQFF. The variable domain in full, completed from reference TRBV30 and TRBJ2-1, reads SQTIHQWPATLVQPVGSPLSLECTVEGTSNPNLYWYRQAAGRGLQLLFYSVGIGQISSEVPQNLSASRPQDRQFILSSKKLLLSDSGFYLCAWSEDRPYNEQFFGPGTRLTVL.